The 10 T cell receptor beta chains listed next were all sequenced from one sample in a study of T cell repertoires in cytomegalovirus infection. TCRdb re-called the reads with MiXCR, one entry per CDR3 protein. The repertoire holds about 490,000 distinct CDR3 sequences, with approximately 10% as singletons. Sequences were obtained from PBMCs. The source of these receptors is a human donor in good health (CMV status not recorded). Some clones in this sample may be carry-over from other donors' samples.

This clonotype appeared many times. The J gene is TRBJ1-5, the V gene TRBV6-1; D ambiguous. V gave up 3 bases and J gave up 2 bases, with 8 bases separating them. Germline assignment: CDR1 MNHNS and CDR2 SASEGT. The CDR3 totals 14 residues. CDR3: CASSDLGGNQPQHF. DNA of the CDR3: TGTGCCAGCAGTGACCTCGGAGGCAATCAGCCCCAGCATTTT.

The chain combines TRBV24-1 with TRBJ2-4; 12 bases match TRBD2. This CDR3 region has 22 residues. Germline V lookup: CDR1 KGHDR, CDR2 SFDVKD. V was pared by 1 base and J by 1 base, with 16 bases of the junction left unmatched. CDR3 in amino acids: CATSDLWKGKTSGRLAKNIQYF. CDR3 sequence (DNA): TGTGCCACCAGTGATTTATGGAAGGGAAAGACTAGCGGGAGACTGGCCAAAAACATTCAGTACTTC.

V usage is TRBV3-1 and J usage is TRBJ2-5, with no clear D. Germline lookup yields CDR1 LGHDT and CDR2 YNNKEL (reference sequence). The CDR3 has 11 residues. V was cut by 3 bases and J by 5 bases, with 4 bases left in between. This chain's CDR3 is CASSQMETQYF. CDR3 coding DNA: TGTGCCAGCAGCCAGATGGAGACCCAGTACTTC.

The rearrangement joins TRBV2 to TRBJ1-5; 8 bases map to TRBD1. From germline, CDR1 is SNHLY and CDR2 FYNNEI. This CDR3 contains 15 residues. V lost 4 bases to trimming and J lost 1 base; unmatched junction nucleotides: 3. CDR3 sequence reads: CASSGDRGSNQPQHF. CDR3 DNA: TGTGCCAGCAGTGGCGACAGGGGAAGCAATCAGCCCCAGCATTTT.

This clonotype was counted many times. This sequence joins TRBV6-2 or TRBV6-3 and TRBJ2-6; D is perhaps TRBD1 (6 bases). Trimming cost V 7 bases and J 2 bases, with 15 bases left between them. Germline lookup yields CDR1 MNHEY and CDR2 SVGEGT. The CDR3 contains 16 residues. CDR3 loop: CASIPRGGTGANVLTF. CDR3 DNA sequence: TGTGCCAGCATTCCTCGAGGGGGAACTGGGGCCAACGTCCTGACTTTC.

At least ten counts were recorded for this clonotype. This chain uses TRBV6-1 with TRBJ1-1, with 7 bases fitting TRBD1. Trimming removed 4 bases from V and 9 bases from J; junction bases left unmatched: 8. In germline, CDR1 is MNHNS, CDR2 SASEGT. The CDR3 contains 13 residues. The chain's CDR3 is CASSGTGPPQAFF. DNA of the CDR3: TGTGCCAGCAGTGGGACAGGCCCCCCCCAAGCTTTCTTT.

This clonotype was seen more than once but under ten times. The CDR3 nucleotides read TGCAGTGCTAGAGTGCAGGAAGCTAACTATGGCTACACCTTC. Protein product: CSARVQEANYGYTF. The gene calls are TRBV20-1 and TRBJ1-2; no definite D call. Trimming shortened V by 1 base and J by 0 bases, and 9 bases separated the two germline ends. The CDR3 runs 14 residues. Germline V gene lookup returns CDR1 DFQATT and CDR2 SNEGSKA (reference sequence).

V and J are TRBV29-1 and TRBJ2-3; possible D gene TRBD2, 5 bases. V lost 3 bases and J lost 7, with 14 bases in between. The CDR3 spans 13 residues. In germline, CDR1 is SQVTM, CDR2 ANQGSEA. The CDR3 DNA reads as TGCAGCGTTGATCCGGGCCGCGGGTATACGCAGTATTTT. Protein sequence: CSVDPGRGYTQYF.

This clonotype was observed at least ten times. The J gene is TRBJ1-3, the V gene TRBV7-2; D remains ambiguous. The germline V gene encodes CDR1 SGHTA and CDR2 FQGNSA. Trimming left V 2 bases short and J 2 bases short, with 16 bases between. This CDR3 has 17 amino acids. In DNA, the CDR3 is TGTGCCAGCAGCTTATCCCGAGGGAGGTTGACTGGAAACACCATATATTTT. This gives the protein CASSLSRGRLTGNTIYF.

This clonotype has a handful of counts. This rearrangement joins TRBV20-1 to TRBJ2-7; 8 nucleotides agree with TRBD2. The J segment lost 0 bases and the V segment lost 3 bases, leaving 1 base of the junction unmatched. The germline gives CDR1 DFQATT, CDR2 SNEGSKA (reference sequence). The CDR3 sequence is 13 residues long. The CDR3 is CSASSGASYEQYF. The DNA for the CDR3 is TGCAGTGCTAGTAGCGGGGCCTCCTACGAGCAGTACTTC.